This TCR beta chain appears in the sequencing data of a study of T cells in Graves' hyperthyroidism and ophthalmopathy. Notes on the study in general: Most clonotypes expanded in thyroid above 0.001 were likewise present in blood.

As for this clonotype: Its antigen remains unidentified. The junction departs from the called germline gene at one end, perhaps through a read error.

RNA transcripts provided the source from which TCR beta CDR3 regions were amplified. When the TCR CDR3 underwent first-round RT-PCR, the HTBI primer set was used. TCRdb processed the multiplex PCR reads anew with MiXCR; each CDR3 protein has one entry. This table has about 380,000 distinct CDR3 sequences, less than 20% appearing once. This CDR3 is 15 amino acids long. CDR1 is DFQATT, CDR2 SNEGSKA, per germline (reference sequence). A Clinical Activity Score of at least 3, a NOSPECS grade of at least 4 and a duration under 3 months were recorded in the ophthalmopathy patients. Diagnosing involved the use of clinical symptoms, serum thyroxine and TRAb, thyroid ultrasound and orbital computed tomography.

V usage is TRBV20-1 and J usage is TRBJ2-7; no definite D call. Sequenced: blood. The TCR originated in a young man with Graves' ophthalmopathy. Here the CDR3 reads CSARAPTLSSCEQYF. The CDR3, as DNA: TGCAGTGCTAGAGCCCCGACATTAAGCTCCTGCGAGCAGTACTTC.